These T cell receptor beta chains were read from a single sample in a study of control samples from healthy donors and cancer patients. Libraries were prepared by immunoSEQ multiplex PCR; TCRdb keeps only in-frame clonotypes and omits some of them. This sample has about 190,000 clones, with about 89% found just once. Material for sequencing was blood. These receptors originate from a man between 25 and 39 years old in good health. Each CDR3 is given with its conserved first and last residue. D genes are given only for firm matches. Clone size appears in some rows only: once, few, many, or a class for an expanded clone.

. | . | TRBV18 | 15 | CASSPRTIVGEKLFF
. | . | TRBV2 | 18 | CASVRYRPTLGGNAEAFF
. | . | TRBV30 | 10 | CAWGSGELFF
once | . | TRBV19 | 15 | CASSIVAGASYEQYF
. | TRBD1 | TRBV15 | 15 | CATSRADRRSQPQHF
. | TRBD1 | TRBV24-1 | 14 | CATSETSTGDEQFF
. | TRBD1 | TRBV7-9 | 14 | CASGPDRAGNTIYF
. | TRBD1 | TRBV19 | 17 | CASSVGLGQGTSYEQYF
. | . | TRBV7-8 | 16 | CASSPGNSYSNQPQHF
. | . | TRBV5-5 | 17 | CASSLAVAGYGTDTQYF
. | . | TRBV2 | 15 | CASIADSLLNTEAFF
. | TRBD1 | TRBV18 | 15 | CASSGTQGVGSPLHF
once | . | TRBV4-2 | 14 | CASSHDGSNYGYTF
once | TRBD1 | TRBV19 | 15 | CASTTTGTGNYGYTF
. | TRBD1 | TRBV13 | 14 | CASSLGQGTYEQYF
. | . | TRBV19 | 11 | CASSSGGGYTF
. | . | TRBV4-1 | 13 | CASSPTRGDTQYF
. | TRBD1 | TRBV25-1 | 18 | CASSEYGTGYSGANVLTF
. | TRBD2 | TRBV27 | 15 | CASSTGTSSRYEQYF
. | . | TRBV7-9 | 15 | CASSSLGPYNSPLHF
. | TRBD2 | TRBV19 | 18 | CASRREPYNSGGSGELFF
. | . | TRBV9 | 16 | CASSVEVGTGANVLTF
once | . | TRBV4-1 | 14 | CASSQGLGGDEQYF
. | TRBD1 | TRBV5-1 | 14 | CASSVGQGLTEAFF
. | . | TRBV11-2 | 13 | CASSLKPNQPQHF
. | . | TRBV5-1 | 16 | CASSLYLGAAYNEQFF
. | TRBD2 | TRBV15 | 15 | CATSRGVAGVNEQFF
. | TRBD1 | TRBV27 | 15 | CASSPGQGNTGELFF
. | . | TRBV20-1 | 11 | CSASVGETQYF